This TCR beta chain was recovered during a study of cytomegalovirus exposure and HLA in healthy donors. Study results and limitations: The productive fraction for most TCR beta V segments was about 87% or about 30% in an earlier analysis. A few chains linked to CMV were shown in vitro to be specific for CMV antigens. Some V segments, including TRBV6-2 and TRBV6-3, were excluded as indistinguishable.

For this clone: The antigen remains undetermined.

It was with 60 Vbeta and 13 Jbeta primers that the PCR ran. The protocol was immunoSEQ multiplex PCR, while the TCRdb copy is restricted to in-frame clones and leaves out a portion. The sample lists roughly 160,000 clones; approximately 88% were seen once. The CDR3 contains 15 residues. This TCR came from a boy between 2 and 10 years old in good health and CMV-seronegative. Sample: PBMCs. This rearrangement joins TRBV21-1 to TRBJ1-2; TRBD1 reflects the table's D call only, with no check against the DNA. TRBV21-1 is a documented pseudogene. CDR3 DNA: TGTGCCAGCAAGGTCAGTCCAGGCTTTAACTATGGCTACACCTTC. This encodes CASKVSPGFNYGYTF.